The entry below describes one T cell receptor (beta chain). These data come from a study of CD8 T cells in Susac syndrome. V lost 6 bases, J lost 0 bases, and 20 bases lay in between. In germline, CDR1 is DFQATT, CDR2 SNEGSKA (reference sequence). The CDR3 is 16 amino acids. Sequencing of TCR beta was performed on blood CD8+ and CD4+ T cells. Each multiple sclerosis control was a treatment-naive patient with relapsing-remitting disease that was either stable or active. RNA in amounts of roughly 0.5 to 1 ug was reverse transcribed with random hexamers. immunoSEQ multiplex PCR amplified TCR beta CDR3 across 54 Vbeta, 13 Jbeta. MiXCR, run by TCRdb on the immunoSEQ multiplex PCR reads, gives a single entry per CDR3 protein. The sample comprises 110,000 or so distinct CDR3 sequences, around 94% of which are singletons, and 0.093% rests with the top ten.

The chain has TRBV20-1 and TRBJ1-2, with D possibly being TRBD1 (6 bases). The TCR was taken from a human donor with multiple sclerosis. The source material was CD4+ T cells from PBMCs. Written as DNA, the CDR3 is TGCAGTGCAGGGGGATCGGGTCGTGGCCCTAACTATGGCTACACCTTC. It is translated as CSAGGSGRGPNYGYTF.